This T cell receptor (beta chain) was retrieved from a study of T cells in Graves' hyperthyroidism and ophthalmopathy. It was RNA transcripts that yielded the amplified TCR beta CDR3 regions. First-round RT-PCR targeting the TCR CDR3 was performed with the HTBI primer set. TCRdb processed the multiplex PCR reads anew with MiXCR; each CDR3 protein has one entry. The table includes a few hundred thousand distinct CDR3 sequences, roughly an eighth detected once. Calling Graves' hyperthyroidism stable meant ophthalmopathy did not progress within 18 months. PBMCs came from about 10 ml fresh peripheral blood. The CDR3 sequence is 15 residues long. Per the germline V gene, CDR1 is WSHSY and CDR2 is SAAADI. J was trimmed by 7 bases and V by 4 bases; bases with no gene match: 7.

The sequencing sample was made of blood. The V and J genes are TRBV10-2 and TRBJ1-6; 7 bases fit TRBD1. This sequence originates from a woman aged 18-29 years with Graves' hyperthyroidism. Here the CDR3 reads CASSVGHRGNSPLHF. The CDR3 nucleotides are TGCGCCAGCAGTGTGGGACACAGGGGAAATTCACCCCTCCACTTT.